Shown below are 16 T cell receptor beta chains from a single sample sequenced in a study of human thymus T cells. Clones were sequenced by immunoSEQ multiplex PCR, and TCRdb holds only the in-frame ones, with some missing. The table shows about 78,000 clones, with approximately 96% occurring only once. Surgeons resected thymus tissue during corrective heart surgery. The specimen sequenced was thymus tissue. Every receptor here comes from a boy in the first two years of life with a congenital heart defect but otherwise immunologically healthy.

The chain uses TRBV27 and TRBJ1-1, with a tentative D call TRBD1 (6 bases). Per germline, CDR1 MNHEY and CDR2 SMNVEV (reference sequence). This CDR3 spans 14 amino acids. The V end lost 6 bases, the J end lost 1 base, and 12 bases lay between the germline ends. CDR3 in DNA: TGTGCCAGCAGATCCGGGGGCCCGAACACTGAAGCTTTCTTT. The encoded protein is CASRSGGPNTEAFF.

The CDR3 loop reads CASHLATGGADTQYF. CDR3 sequence (DNA): TGTGCCAGCCACCTGGCGACAGGGGGAGCAGATACGCAGTATTTT. V gene TRBV6-4 combines with J gene TRBJ2-3, with 9 bases aligning to TRBD1. The CDR3 consists of 15 residues. Trimming removed 8 bases from V and 4 bases from J; junction bases left unmatched: 10. Germline CDR1 is MRHNA and CDR2 is SNTAGT.

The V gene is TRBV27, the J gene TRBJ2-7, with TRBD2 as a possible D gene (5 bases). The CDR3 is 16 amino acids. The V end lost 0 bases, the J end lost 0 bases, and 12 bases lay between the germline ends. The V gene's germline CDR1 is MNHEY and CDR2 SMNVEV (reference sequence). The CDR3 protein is CASSLSASRSSYEQYF. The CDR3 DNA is TGTGCCAGCAGTTTATCCGCTAGCAGGAGCTCCTACGAGCAGTACTTC.

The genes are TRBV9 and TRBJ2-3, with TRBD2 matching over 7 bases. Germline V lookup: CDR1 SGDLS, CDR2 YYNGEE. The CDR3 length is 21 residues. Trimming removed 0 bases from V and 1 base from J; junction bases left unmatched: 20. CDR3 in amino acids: CASSVGVRLAATKDGTDTQYF. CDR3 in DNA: TGTGCCAGCAGCGTAGGGGTGAGGCTAGCGGCAACAAAAGATGGCACAGATACGCAGTATTTT.

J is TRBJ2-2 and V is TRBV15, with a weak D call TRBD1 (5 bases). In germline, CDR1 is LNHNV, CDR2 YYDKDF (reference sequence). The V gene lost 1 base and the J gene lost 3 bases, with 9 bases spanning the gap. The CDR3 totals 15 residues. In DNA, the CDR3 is TGTGCCACCAGCAGAGGAGACAGCTACACCGGGGAGCTGTTTTTT. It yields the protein CATSRGDSYTGELFF.

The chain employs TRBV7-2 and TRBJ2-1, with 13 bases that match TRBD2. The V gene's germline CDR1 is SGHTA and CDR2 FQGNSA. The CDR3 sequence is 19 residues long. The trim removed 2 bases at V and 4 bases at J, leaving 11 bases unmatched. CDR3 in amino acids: CASSLTGLAGDPKYNEQFF. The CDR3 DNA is TGTGCCAGCAGCTTAACCGGACTAGCGGGGGACCCAAAATACAATGAGCAGTTCTTC.

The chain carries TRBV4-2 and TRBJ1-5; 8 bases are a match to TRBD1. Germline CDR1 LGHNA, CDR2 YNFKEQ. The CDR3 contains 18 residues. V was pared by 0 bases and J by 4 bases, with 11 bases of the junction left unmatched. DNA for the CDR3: TGTGCCAGCAGCCAAGACGGAAACTTCGGGACAGGAAATCAGCCCCAGCATTTT. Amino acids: CASSQDGNFGTGNQPQHF.

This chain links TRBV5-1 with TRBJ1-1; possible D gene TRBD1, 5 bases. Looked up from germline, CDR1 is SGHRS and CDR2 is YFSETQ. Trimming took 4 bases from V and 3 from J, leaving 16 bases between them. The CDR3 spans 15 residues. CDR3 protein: CASSESGMADTEAFF. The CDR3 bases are TGCGCCAGCAGCGAATCAGGGATGGCGGACACTGAAGCTTTCTTT.

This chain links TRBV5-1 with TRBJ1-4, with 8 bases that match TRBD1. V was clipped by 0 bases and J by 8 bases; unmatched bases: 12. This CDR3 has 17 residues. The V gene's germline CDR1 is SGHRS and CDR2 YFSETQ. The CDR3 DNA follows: TGCGCCAGCAGCTTGGCCCCTGACAGGGGAAGAAAAGAAAAACTGTTTTTT. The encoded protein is CASSLAPDRGRKEKLFF.

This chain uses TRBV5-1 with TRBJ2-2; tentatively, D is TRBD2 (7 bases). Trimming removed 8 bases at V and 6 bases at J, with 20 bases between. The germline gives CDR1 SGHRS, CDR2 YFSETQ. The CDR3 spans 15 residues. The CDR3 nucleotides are TGCGCCAGTCAAGCTAGGGGGGGCGCTTCCGGGGAGCTGTTTTTT. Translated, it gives CASQARGGASGELFF.

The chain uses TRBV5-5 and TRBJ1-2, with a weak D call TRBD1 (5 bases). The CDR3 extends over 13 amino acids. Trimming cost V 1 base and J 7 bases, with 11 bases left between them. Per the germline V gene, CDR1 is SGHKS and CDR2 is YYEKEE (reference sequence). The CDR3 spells CASSLSRVGGYTF. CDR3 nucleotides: TGTGCCAGCAGCTTGTCCAGGGTGGGTGGCTACACCTTC.

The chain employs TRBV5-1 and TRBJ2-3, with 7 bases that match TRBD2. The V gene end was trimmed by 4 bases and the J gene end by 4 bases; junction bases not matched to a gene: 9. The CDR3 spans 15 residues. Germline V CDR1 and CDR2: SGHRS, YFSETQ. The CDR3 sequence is CASSQPLGLADTQYF. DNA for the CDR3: TGCGCCAGCAGCCAACCTCTTGGACTAGCAGATACGCAGTATTTT.

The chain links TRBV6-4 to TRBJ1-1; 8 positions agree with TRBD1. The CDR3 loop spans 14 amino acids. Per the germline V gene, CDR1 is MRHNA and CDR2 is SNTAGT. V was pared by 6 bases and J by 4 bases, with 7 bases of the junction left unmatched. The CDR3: CASRHDQGATEAFF. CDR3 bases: TGTGCCAGCAGGCACGATCAGGGGGCCACTGAAGCTTTCTTT.

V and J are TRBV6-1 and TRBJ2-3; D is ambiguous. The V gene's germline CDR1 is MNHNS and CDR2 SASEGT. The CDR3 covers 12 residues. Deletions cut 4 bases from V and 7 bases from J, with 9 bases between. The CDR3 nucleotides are TGTGCCAGCAGTGGTACAGCCAATACGCAGTATTTT. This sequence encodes CASSGTANTQYF.

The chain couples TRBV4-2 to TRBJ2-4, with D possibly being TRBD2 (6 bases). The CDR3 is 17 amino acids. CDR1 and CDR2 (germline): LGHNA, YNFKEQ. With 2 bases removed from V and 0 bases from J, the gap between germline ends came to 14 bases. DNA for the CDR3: TGTGCCAGCAGCCAAAGGGAGACTAGGGTAGCCAAAAACATTCAGTACTTC. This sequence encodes CASSQRETRVAKNIQYF.

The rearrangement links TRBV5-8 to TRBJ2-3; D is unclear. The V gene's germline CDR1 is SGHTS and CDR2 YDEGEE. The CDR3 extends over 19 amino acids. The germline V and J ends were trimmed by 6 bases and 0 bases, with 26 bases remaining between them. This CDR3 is CASTYPSVPAISSTDTQYF. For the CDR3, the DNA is TGTGCCAGCACCTACCCTTCGGTCCCAGCAATCTCTAGCACAGATACGCAGTATTTT.